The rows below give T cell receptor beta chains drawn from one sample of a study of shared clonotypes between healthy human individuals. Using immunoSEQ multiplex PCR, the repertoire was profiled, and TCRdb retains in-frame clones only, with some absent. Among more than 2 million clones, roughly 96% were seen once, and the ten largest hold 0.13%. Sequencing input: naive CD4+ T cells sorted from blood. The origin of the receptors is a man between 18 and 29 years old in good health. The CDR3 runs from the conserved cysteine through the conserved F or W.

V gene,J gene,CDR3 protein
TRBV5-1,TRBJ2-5,CASSLMSVRETQYF
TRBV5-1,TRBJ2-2,CASSLSAGGPNTGELFF
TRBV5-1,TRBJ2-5,CASSLMRGGYETQYF
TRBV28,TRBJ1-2,CATRPPQSNYGYTF
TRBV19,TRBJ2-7,CASNGENEQYF
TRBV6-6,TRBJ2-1,CASSYGGGADEQFF
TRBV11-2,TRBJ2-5,CASSLQTVRETQYF
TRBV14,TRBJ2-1,CASSRWTSGDYNEQFF
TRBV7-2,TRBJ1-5,CASSLAVGLPQPQHF
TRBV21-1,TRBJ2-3,CASTQARSAVGTGWGWDTQYF
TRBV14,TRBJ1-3,CASSQAGSGNTIYF
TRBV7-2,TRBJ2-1,CASSSDRADYNEQFF
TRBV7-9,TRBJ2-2,CASSIGTGDTGELFF
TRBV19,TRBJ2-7,CASSIGGSYEQYF
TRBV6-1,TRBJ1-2,CASSHRNYGYTF
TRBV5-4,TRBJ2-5,CASSLLTTETQYF
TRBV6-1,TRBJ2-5,CASSGTQYF
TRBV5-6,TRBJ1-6,CASSLTQGSPLHF
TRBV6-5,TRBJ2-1,CASSYSGTGWNEQFF
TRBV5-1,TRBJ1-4,CASSLVGALNEKLFF
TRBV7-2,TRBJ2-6,CASSLRGGGNVLTF
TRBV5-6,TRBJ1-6,CASSWNNSPLHF
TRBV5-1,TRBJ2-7,CASSYGGGSYEQYF
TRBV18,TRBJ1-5,CASCEGLQPQHF
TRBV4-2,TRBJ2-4,CASSQGLGGRARTNIQYF
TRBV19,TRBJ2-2,CASSSATNTGELFF
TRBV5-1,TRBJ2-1,CASSLTGSTYNEQFF
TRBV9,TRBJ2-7,CASSVGFGSSSPYEQYF
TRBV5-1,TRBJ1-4,CASSSGTTNEKLFF
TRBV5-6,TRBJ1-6,CASSRDRGNSPLHF
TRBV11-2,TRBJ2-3,CASRGGLSTDTQYF
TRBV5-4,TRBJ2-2,CASSRAWGPGGGELFF
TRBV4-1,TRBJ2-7,CASSQGTVGSYEQYF
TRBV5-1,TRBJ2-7,CASSGTGATYEQYF
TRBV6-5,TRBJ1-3,CASSYGTVSSGNTIYF
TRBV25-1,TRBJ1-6,CASTKPSLQGPNSPLHF
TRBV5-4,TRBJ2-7,CASSLGTGRDEQYF
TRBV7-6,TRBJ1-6,CASSLGGVNSPLHF
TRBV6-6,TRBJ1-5,CASSSDRESNQPQHF
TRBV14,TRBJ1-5,CASSPACSQPQHF
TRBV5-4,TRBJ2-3,CASSLPGSMDTQYF
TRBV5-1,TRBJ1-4,CASSFYSAGEKLFF
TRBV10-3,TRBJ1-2,CAVRYGYGYTF